This T cell receptor beta chain was sequenced during a study of T-cell memory formation after mild COVID-19. Study-level results: Whether day 37 second-wave clones are SARS-CoV-2-specific was not confirmed. Later expanders leaned toward CD4+, whereas clones contracting from day 15 to 85 were balanced CD4/CD8. Largely, contracting CD4+ clones fell within CM and EM, and contracting CD8+ clones within EMRA.

Libraries for TCRalpha and TCRbeta carried sample barcodes and unique molecular identifiers via 5'RACE. TCRdb reanalysed the 5' RACE reads using MiXCR and keeps one entry per CDR3 protein. The sample includes hundreds of thousands of distinct CDR3 sequences, about a sixth of them seen just once. To note about this clonotype: The antigen remains undetermined.

Specimen: PBMCs or a T cell subset sorted from them (not recorded which). The origin of this receptor is a man aged 18 to 29 who had mild COVID-19 (a few samples of this study predate the infection). Cell type and time point are not known.

The CDR3 DNA sequence: TGTGCCAGCCTATCCGGAGGAAACTCCTACGAGCAGTACTTC. This codes for CASLSGGNSYEQYF. The chain uses TRBV7-9 and TRBJ2-7, with a possible D match to TRBD2 (5 bases). V lost 8 bases, J lost 0 bases, and 14 bases lay in between. This CDR3 is built from 14 residues. CDR1 SEHNR and CDR2 FQNEAQ come from the germline V gene (reference sequence).